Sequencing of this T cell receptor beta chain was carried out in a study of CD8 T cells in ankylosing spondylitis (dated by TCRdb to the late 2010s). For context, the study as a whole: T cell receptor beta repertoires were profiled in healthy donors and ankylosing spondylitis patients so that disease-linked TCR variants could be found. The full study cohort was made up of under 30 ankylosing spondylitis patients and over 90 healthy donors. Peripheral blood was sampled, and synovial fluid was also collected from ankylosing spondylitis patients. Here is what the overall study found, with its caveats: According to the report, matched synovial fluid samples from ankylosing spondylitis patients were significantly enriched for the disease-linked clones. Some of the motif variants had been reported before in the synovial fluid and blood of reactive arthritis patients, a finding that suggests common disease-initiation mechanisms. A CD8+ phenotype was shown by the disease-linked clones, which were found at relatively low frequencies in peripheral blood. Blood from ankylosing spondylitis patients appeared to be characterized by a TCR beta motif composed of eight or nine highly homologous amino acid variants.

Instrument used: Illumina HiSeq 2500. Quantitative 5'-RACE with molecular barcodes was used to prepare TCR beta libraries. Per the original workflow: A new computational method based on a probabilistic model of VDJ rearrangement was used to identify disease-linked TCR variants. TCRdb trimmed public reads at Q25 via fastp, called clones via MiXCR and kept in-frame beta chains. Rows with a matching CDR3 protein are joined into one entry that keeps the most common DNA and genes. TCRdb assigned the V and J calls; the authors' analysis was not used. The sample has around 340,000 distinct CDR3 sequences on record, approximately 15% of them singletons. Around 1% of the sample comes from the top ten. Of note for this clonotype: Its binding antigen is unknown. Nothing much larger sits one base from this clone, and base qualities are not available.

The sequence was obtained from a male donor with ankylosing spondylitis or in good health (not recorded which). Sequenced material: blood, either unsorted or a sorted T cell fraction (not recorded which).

The bases are TGTGCCAGCAGCTTCCTTACCCTTGACAGGGGAGTAAACTATGGCTACACCTTC. This translates into CASSFLTLDRGVNYGYTF. The rearranged segments are TRBV11-1 and TRBJ1-2; TRBD1 agrees with 8 junctional bases. The CDR3 numbers 18 residues from cysteine through phenylalanine. The DNA shown is the 54-base CDR3, in frame from base 1. Trimmed from V: 3 bases; trimmed from J: 2 bases; junction bases lacking a gene match: 14. In the germline V gene (reference sequence), CDR1 corresponds to SGHAT and CDR2 to FQDESV.